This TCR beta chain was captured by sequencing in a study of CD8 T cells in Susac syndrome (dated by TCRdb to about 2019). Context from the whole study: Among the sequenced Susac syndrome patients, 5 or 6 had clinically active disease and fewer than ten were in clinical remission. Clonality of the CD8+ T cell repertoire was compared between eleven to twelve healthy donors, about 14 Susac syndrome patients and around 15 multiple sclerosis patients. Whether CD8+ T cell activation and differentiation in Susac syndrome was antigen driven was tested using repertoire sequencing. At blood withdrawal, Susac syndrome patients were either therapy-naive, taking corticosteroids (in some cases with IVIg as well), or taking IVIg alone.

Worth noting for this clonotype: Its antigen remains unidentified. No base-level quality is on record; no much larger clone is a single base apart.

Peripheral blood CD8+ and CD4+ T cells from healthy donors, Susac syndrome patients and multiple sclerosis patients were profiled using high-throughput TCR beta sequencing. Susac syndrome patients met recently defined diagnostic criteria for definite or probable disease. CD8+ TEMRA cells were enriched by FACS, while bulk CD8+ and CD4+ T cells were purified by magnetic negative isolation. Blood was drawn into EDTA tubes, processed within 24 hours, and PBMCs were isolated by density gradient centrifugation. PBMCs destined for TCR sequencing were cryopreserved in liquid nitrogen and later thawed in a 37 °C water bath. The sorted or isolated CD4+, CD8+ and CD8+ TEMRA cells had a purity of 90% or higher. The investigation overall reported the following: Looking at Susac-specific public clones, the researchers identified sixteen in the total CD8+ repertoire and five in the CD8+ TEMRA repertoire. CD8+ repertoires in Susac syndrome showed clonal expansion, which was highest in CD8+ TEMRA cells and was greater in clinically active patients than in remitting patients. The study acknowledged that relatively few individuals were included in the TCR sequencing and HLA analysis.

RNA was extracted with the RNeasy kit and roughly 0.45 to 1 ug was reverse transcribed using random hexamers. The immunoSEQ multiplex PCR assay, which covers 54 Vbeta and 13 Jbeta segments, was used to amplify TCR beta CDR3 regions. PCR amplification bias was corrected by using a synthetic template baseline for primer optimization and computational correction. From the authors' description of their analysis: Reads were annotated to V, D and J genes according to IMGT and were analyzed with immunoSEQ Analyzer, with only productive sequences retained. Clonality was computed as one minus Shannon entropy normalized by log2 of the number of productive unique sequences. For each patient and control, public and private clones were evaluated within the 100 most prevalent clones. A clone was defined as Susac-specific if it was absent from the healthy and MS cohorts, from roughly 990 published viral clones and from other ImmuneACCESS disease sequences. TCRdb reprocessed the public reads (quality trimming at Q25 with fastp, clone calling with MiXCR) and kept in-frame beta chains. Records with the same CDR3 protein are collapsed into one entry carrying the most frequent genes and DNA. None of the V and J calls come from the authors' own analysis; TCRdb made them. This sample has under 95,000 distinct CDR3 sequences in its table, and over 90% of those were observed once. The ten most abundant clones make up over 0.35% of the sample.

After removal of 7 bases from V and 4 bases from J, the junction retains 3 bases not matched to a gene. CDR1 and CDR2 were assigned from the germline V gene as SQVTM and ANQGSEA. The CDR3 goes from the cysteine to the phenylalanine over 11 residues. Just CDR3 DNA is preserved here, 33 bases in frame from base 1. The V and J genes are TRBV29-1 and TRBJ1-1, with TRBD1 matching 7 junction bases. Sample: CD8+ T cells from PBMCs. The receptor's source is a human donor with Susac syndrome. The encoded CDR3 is CSDHRGTEAFF. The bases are TGCAGCGACCACAGGGGCACTGAAGCTTTCTTT.